One sample yielded the 28 T cell receptor beta chains listed below, sequenced in a study of blood T cell repertoires in COVID-19. Some clones are missing from TCRdb's copy, which holds only in-frame ones; the method was immunoSEQ multiplex PCR. Among about 310,000 clones listed, around 89% were seen once. Sequencing input: peripheral blood. The receptors derive from a woman aged 40-49 years with COVID-19, enrolled during active disease.

On this clone itself: The sample has other DNA sequences that encode this CDR3 too. The chain is built from TRBV19 and TRBJ1-1, with unresolved D. The CDR3 is 13 residues long. Trimming removed 1 base from V and 1 base from J, with 4 bases in between. Looked up from germline, CDR1 is LNHDA and CDR2 is SQIVND (reference sequence). DNA of the CDR3: TGTGCCAGTAGTATAGGAGGGAACACTGAAGCTTTCTTT. Amino acids: CASSIGGNTEAFF.

This chain links TRBV12-3 or TRBV12-4 with TRBJ2-1; D unresolved. Trimming left V 1 base short and J 8 bases short, with 3 bases between. There are 11 residues in the CDR3. This CDR3 is CASSLVDEQFF. For the CDR3, the DNA is TGTGCCAGCAGTTTAGTCGATGAGCAGTTCTTC.

This sequence joins TRBV28 and TRBJ1-2, with D perhaps matching TRBD1 (5 bases). Trimming stripped 10 bases from V and 5 bases from J, with 14 bases between. Germline V CDR1 and CDR2: MDHEN, SYDVKM. The CDR3 runs 12 residues. Here the CDR3 reads CATLGQPYGYTF. The DNA of the CDR3 is TGTGCCACCTTGGGGCAGCCATATGGCTACACCTTC.

Notes on this clone: Other DNA sequences of this sample code for an identical CDR3. As DNA, the CDR3 is TGTGCCAGCTCACCGACAGGTGTGAACACTGAAGCTTTCTTT. Translation gives CASSPTGVNTEAFF. The rearrangement joins TRBV18 to TRBJ1-1, with D perhaps matching TRBD1 (6 bases). Germline CDR1 is KGHSH and CDR2 is LQKENI. The length of the CDR3 is 14 residues. Trimming left V 3 bases short and J 0 bases short, with 8 bases between.

This sequence joins TRBV7-3 and TRBJ2-2; D gene ambiguous. The CDR3 consists of 14 residues. Trimming stripped 1 base from V and 5 bases from J, with 8 bases between. The germline V gene encodes CDR1 SGHTA and CDR2 FQGTGA. CDR3 nucleotide sequence: TGTGCCAGCAGCTTAAATCTTATTACCGGGGAGCTGTTTTTT. Amino acid sequence: CASSLNLITGELFF.

The chain combines TRBV19 with TRBJ2-7; 9 bases line up with TRBD1. Germline V CDR1 and CDR2: LNHDA, SQIVND (reference sequence). V trimming: 7 bases; J trimming: 5 bases; junction bases outside the gene matches: 9. The CDR3 length is 14 residues. The CDR3, as DNA: TGTGCCAGTACCCATGGACAGGGGACCGACGAGCAGTACTTC. Translation: CASTHGQGTDEQYF.

The gene calls are TRBV5-6 and TRBJ1-1; 9 bases are shared with TRBD1. Losses at the gene ends were 2 bases for V and 4 bases for J; bases not matched to a gene: 6. This CDR3 region has 15 residues. Germline values: CDR1 SGHDT, CDR2 YYEEEE. The CDR3 region is CASSLYRGLGTEAFF. The CDR3 coding sequence is TGTGCCAGCAGCTTATACAGGGGGCTAGGCACTGAAGCTTTCTTT.

This chain uses TRBV5-4 with TRBJ2-7; D is ambiguous. V was pared by 3 bases and J by 4 bases, with 5 bases between. Germline values: CDR1 SGHNT, CDR2 YYREEE (reference sequence). The CDR3 contains 11 residues. CDR3: CASSSLYEQYF. The DNA for the CDR3 is TGTGCCAGCAGCTCCTTATACGAGCAGTACTTC.

The gene calls are TRBV7-6 and TRBJ2-7, with 9 bases matching TRBD1. Germline V gene data show CDR1 as SGHVS and CDR2 as FNYEAQ. The trim removed 1 base at V and 2 bases at J, leaving 9 bases unmatched. The CDR3 loop spans 17 amino acids. The CDR3, as DNA: TGTGCCAGCAGCTTAGGCCCGGGACAGGGAGTAACCTACGAGCAGTACTTC. Protein sequence: CASSLGPGQGVTYEQYF. Full variable domain (missing parts from reference TRBV7-6 and TRBJ2-7): GAGVSQSPRYKVTKRGQDVALRCDPISGHVSLYWYRQALGQGPEFLTYFNYEAQQDKSGLPNDRFSAERPEGSISTLTIQRTEQRDSAMYRCASSLGPGQGVTYEQYFGPGTRLTVT.

CDR3 loop: CASSPIETSGFQETQYF. DNA for the CDR3: TGTGCCAGCTCACCAATAGAGACTAGCGGTTTTCAAGAGACCCAGTACTTC. The chain couples TRBV18 to TRBJ2-5; 9 nucleotides agree with TRBD2. V was clipped by 2 bases and J by 2 bases; unmatched bases: 9. The CDR3 is 17 amino acids. The germline CDR1 and CDR2 sequences are KGHSH and LQKENI.

The V call is TRBV18, the J call TRBJ1-5; D might be TRBD1 (5 bases). The CDR3 consists of 17 residues. CDR1 is KGHSH and CDR2 is LQKENI in the germline V gene. The V end was cut by 0 bases, the J end by 2 bases, with 14 bases between. The CDR3 coding sequence is TGTGCCAGCTCACCACCGGTGGGAGGGGTAGGCAATCAGCCCCAGCATTTT. This translates into CASSPPVGGVGNQPQHF.

This chain links TRBV30 with TRBJ2-3; D remains ambiguous. Germline CDR1 and CDR2: GTSNPN and SVGIG (reference sequence). V was pared by 4 bases and J by 11 bases, with 13 bases between. This CDR3 is 11 amino acids long. As DNA, the CDR3 is TGTGCCTGGAAAGCTCCCAGGTGGCAGTATTTT. It translates to CAWKAPRWQYF.

A note on this clone: This sample also contains other DNA sequences that code for the same CDR3. The J gene is TRBJ1-5, the V gene TRBV27; D not certain. The germline CDR1 and CDR2 sequences are MNHEY and SMNVEV (reference sequence). CDR3 length equals 12 residues. V lost 1 base and J lost 7, with 5 bases in between. CDR3 DNA sequence: TGTGCCAGCAGTTTATATGGCCAGCCCCAGCATTTT. Translation: CASSLYGQPQHF.

For the CDR3, the DNA is TGTGCCAGCAGCTCCCCTTCCCGCGGTCCCACCCCTGGGGCCAACGTCCTGACTTTC. This translates into CASSSPSRGPTPGANVLTF. V usage is TRBV7-9 and J usage is TRBJ2-6, with D unresolved. The CDR3 consists of 19 residues. Trimming cost V 4 bases and J 2 bases, with 21 bases left between them. CDR1 is SEHNR and CDR2 is FQNEAQ in the germline V gene (reference sequence).

In its sample, this clone was seen once. This chain links TRBV5-1 with TRBJ2-3, with D possibly matching TRBD2 (7 bases). Germline CDR1 reads SGHRS; CDR2 reads YFSETQ. V lost 0 bases and J lost 4, with 18 bases in between. The CDR3 loop spans 17 amino acids. This CDR3 reads CASSLAIMGGPADTQYF. CDR3 nucleotide sequence: TGCGCCAGCAGCTTGGCAATTATGGGGGGGCCGGCAGATACGCAGTATTTT.

The rearrangement uses TRBV14 and TRBJ1-1, with D unclear. The germline gives CDR1 SGHDN, CDR2 FVKESK. This CDR3 is 12 amino acids long. Deletions cut 4 bases from V and 1 base from J, with 4 bases between. The CDR3: CASSLSNTEAFF. Written as DNA, the CDR3 is TGTGCCAGCAGCCTCTCGAACACTGAAGCTTTCTTT.

The chain joins TRBV7-3 to TRBJ2-1, with D maybe TRBD1 (6 bases). The CDR3 consists of 13 residues. The V gene lost 5 bases and the J gene lost 5 bases, with 10 bases spanning the gap. Per germline, CDR1 SGHTA and CDR2 FQGTGA. As DNA, the CDR3 is TGTGCCAGCAGCCCAAACAGGGACAATGAGCAGTTCTTC. Its translation is CASSPNRDNEQFF.

The chain couples TRBV28 to TRBJ2-7; 10 positions agree with TRBD2. The germline gives CDR1 MDHEN, CDR2 SYDVKM. After removal of 6 bases from V and 2 bases from J, the junction contained 4 bases not matched to a gene. The CDR3 sequence is 14 residues long. This CDR3 is CASRRTSGAYEQYF. The DNA of the CDR3 is TGTGCCAGCAGGAGGACTAGCGGTGCCTACGAGCAGTACTTC.

V usage is TRBV11-2 and J usage is TRBJ2-7, with D unresolved. Germline V gives CDR1 SGHAT, CDR2 FQNNGV. The germline V and J ends were trimmed by 5 bases and 4 bases, with 6 bases remaining between them. The CDR3 loop spans 11 amino acids. The CDR3 DNA sequence: TGTGCCAGCAGCGACACTTACGAGCAGTACTTC. It is translated as CASSDTYEQYF.

The chain carries TRBV4-3 and TRBJ1-1; 7 bases are shared with TRBD1. V lost 2 bases and J lost 4; bases outside the gene matches: 1. Germline CDR1 and CDR2: LGHNA and YSLEER. The length of the CDR3 is 13 residues. CDR3 in DNA: TGCGCCAGCAGCCAAACAGGGGCCACTGAAGCTTTCTTT. Its translation is CASSQTGATEAFF.

J is TRBJ2-3 and V is TRBV29-1; 8 bases fit TRBD1. CDR1 SQVTM and CDR2 ANQGSEA come from the germline V gene. Trimming cost V 7 bases and J 3 bases; bases outside gene matches: 9. The CDR3 is made up of 14 amino acids. The CDR3, as DNA: TGCAGCGCAGAGCGTCAGGGGGCAACAGATACGCAGTATTTT. Translating gives CSAERQGATDTQYF.

The chain couples TRBV27 to TRBJ2-7, with D possibly matching TRBD1 (5 bases). Germline-derived CDR1 and CDR2 are MNHEY and SMNVEV (reference sequence). Deletions cut 5 bases from V and 4 bases from J, with 18 bases between. CDR3 length equals 15 residues. CDR3 amino acids: CASSEQSGPKYEQYF. The CDR3, as DNA: TGTGCCAGCAGTGAGCAGTCAGGGCCGAAGTACGAGCAGTACTTC.

The chain recombines TRBV9 with TRBJ1-5; 7 positions agree with TRBD1. Germline CDR1 reads SGDLS; CDR2 reads YYNGEE. Trimming at V came to 3 bases and at J to 3 bases, leaving 6 bases not matched to a gene. The CDR3 contains 15 residues. The CDR3 sequence is CASSEQGLPNQPQHF. The CDR3 bases are TGTGCCAGCAGCGAACAGGGGCTCCCCAATCAGCCCCAGCATTTT.

CDR3 amino acids: CASSLARTGSYEQYF. The CDR3 DNA sequence: TGTGCCAGCAGCTTGGCCAGGACAGGCTCCTACGAGCAGTACTTC. The rearrangement links TRBV5-4 to TRBJ2-7; 7 positions match TRBD1. CDR1 SGHNT and CDR2 YYREEE come from the germline V gene (reference sequence). Trimming at V came to 0 bases and at J to 0 bases, leaving 3 bases not matched to a gene. The CDR3 contains 15 residues.

CDR3 DNA: TGTGCCTGGAGTGTCCTAAGGACAGGGAGGTATGGCTACACCTTC. The encoded protein is CAWSVLRTGRYGYTF. The chain links TRBV30 to TRBJ1-2, with 8 bases that match TRBD1. CDR1 and CDR2 (germline): GTSNPN, SVGIG (reference sequence). V trimming: 0 bases; J trimming: 5 bases; junction bases outside the gene matches: 8. The CDR3 is made up of 15 amino acids.

V and J are TRBV19 and TRBJ1-1, with D tentatively TRBD1 (6 bases). CDR3 length: 17 residues. Germline-derived CDR1 and CDR2 are LNHDA and SQIVND (reference sequence). Trimming left V 6 bases short and J 0 bases short, with 20 bases between. As DNA, the CDR3 is TGTGCCAGTAGCATTGAGGCGACGTGGGACATGAACACTGAAGCTTTCTTT. Amino acid sequence: CASSIEATWDMNTEAFF.

This clone showed up just once. This chain connects TRBV25-1 to TRBJ2-5, with D perhaps matching TRBD2 (6 bases). The length of the CDR3 is 13 residues. The ends were cut back, 4 bases at V and 4 bases at J, with 10 bases in the middle. Looked up from germline, CDR1 is MGHDK and CDR2 is SYGVNS. As DNA, the CDR3 is TGTGCCAGCAGTGCGGGAGTCGGAGAGACCCAGTACTTC. Protein: CASSAGVGETQYF.

The count of this clone is one. The gene calls are TRBV6-2 or TRBV6-3 and TRBJ2-7, with D possibly being TRBD2 (5 bases). CDR3 size: 16 residues. Trimming took off 0 bases at V and 2 bases at J, with 14 bases between the two ends. Germline CDR1 MNHEY, CDR2 SVGEGT. CDR3 region: CASSYSNVGSTYEQYF. DNA for the CDR3: TGTGCCAGCAGTTACTCGAATGTGGGGAGCACCTACGAGCAGTACTTC.